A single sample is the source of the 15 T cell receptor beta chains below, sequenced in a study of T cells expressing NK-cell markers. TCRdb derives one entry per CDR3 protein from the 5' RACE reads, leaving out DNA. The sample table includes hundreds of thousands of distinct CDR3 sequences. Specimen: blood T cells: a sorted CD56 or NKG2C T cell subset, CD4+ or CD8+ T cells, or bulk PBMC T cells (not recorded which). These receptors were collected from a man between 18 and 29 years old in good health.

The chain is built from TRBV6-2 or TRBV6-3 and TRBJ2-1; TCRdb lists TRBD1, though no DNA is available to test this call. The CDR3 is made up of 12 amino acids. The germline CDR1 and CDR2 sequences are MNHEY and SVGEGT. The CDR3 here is CASSYSDTPGFF.

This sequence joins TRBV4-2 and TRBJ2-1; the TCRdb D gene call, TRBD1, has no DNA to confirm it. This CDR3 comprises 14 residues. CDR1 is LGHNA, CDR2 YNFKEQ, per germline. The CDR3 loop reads CASSQDGGQSVQFF.

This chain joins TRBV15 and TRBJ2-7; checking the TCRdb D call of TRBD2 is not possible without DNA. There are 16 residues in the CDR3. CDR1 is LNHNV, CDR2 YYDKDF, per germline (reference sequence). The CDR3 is CATSRQAWRDGYEQYF.

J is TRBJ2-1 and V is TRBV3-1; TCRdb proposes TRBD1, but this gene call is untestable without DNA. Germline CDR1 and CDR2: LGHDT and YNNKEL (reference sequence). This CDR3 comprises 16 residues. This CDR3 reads CASSQDPWGIYNEQFF.

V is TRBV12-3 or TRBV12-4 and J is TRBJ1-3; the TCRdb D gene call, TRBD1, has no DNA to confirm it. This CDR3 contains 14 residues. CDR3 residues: CASRAQGYGNTIYF.

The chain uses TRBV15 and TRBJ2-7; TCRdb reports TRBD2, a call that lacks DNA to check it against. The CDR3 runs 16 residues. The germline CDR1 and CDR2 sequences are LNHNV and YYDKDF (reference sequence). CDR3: CATSRGLAGGSYEQYF. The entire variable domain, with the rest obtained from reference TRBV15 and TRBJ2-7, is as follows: DAMVIQNPRYQVTQFGKPVTLSCSQTLNHNVMYWYQQKSSQAPKLLFHYYDKDFNNEADTPDNFQSRRPNTSFCFLDIRSPGLGDTAMYLCATSRGLAGGSYEQYFGPGTRLTVT.

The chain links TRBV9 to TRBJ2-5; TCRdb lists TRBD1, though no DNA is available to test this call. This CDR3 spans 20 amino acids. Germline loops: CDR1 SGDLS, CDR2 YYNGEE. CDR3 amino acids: CASSTRDRAFEDLFQETQYF.

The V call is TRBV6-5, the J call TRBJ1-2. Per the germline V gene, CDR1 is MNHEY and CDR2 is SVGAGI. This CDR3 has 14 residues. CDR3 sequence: CASSYSRGPYGYTF.

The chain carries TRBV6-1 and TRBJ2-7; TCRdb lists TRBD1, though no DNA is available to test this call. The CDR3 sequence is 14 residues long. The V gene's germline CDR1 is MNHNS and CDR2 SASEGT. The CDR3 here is CASIRSPGSYEQYF.

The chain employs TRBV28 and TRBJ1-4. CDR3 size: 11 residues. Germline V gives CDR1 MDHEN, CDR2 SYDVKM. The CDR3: CASSPNEKLFF.

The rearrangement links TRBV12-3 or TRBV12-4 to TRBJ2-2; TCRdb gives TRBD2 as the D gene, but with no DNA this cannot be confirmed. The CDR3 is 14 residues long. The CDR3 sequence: CASSSGGEVGELFF.

The CDR3 sequence: CSARDMTAGQPQHF. This rearrangement joins TRBV20-1 to TRBJ1-5. The V gene's germline CDR1 is DFQATT and CDR2 SNEGSKA (reference sequence). This CDR3 spans 14 amino acids.

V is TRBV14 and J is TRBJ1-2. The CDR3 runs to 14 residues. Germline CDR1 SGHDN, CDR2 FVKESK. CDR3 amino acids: CASSRSENPYGYTF. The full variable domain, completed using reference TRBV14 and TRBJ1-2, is EAGVTQFPSHSVIEKGQTVTLRCDPISGHDNLYWYRRVMGKEIKFLLHFVKESKQDESGMPNNRFLAERTGGTYSTLKVQPAELEDSGVYFCASSRSENPYGYTFGSGTRLTVV.

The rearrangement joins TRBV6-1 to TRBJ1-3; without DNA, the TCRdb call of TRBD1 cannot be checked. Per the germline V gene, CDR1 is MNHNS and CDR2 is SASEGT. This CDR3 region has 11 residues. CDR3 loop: CASRLGATIYF.

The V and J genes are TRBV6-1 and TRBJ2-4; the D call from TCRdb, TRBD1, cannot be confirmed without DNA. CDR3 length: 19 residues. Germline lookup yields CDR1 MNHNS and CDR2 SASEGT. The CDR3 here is CASSRTGTGSPSAKNIQYF.